The clone carrying this T cell receptor (beta chain) was found a few times. Clones were read by immunoSEQ multiplex PCR, and TCRdb kept only the in-frame ones, dropping some. The sample lists more than 85,000 clones; 84% were seen once. The source of the sample is a study of blood T cell repertoires in COVID-19. The germline gives CDR1 SGHRS, CDR2 YFSETQ. This CDR3 is built from 15 residues. The junction had 6 bases not matched to a gene; V was cut back by 0 bases and J by 5 bases. V gene TRBV5-1 combines with J gene TRBJ2-3; 7 bases agree with TRBD2. This TCR came from a woman of 80 years or more with active or convalescent COVID-19. Specimen: peripheral blood. The CDR3: CASSLGLARGDTQYF. CDR3 sequence (DNA): TGCGCCAGCAGCTTGGGACTAGCAAGAGGAGATACGCAGTATTTT. The variable domain in full, with the rest retrieved from reference TRBV5-1 and TRBJ2-3, is KAGVTQTPRYLIKTRGQQVTLSCSPISGHRSVSWYQQTPGQGLQFLFEYFSETQRNKGNFPGRFSGRQFSNSRSEMNVSTLELGDSALYLCASSLGLARGDTQYFGPGTRLTVL.